This passage covers 13 T cell receptor beta chains from one sample sequenced in a study of cytomegalovirus exposure and HLA in healthy donors. Primers included in the PCR were 60 Vbeta and 13 Jbeta primers. Assay: immunoSEQ multiplex PCR; the TCRdb copy retains only in-frame clones and omits some. Here the sample spans some 150,000 clones, roughly 76% being singletons. Sequencing was carried out using PBMCs. The receptor set was obtained from a man between 60 and 70 years old in good health and CMV-seronegative.

This chain uses TRBV7-9 with TRBJ2-7; the D gene is possibly TRBD2 (6 bases). Deletions cut 4 bases from V and 0 bases from J, with 13 bases between. The germline V gene encodes CDR1 SEHNR and CDR2 FQNEAQ (reference sequence). This CDR3 contains 15 residues. For the CDR3, the DNA is TGTGCCAGCAGCTCGGTGGCGGGAATCTCCTACGAGCAGTACTTC. Translating gives CASSSVAGISYEQYF.

This clone was found once. V usage is TRBV6-6 and J usage is TRBJ2-2; TRBD1 aligns across 7 bases. The trim removed 6 bases at V and 9 bases at J, leaving 7 bases unmatched. The CDR3 totals 13 residues. Germline-derived CDR1 and CDR2 are MNHNY and SVGAGI (reference sequence). CDR3 sequence reads: CASRLPQGWELFF. In nucleotides, the CDR3 is TGTGCCAGCAGGTTACCACAGGGGTGGGAGCTGTTTTTT.

This chain uses TRBV5-1 with TRBJ2-3, with 10 bases that match TRBD2. After removal of 0 bases from V and 6 bases from J, the junction contained 13 bases not matched to a gene. The V gene's germline CDR1 is SGHRS and CDR2 YFSETQ. The CDR3 spans 18 residues. CDR3 in DNA: TGCGCCAGCAGCTTGGATCTAGCGGGAGTGCGGTCGATGGATACGCAGTATTTT. Protein: CASSLDLAGVRSMDTQYF.

The chain combines TRBV30 with TRBJ2-5; 10 bases fit TRBD2. The CDR3 runs 14 residues. The V and J ends lost 3 bases and 4 bases, in that order; junction bases with no gene match: 5. The germline V gene has CDR1 GTSNPN and CDR2 SVGIG (reference sequence). CDR3 coding DNA: TGTGCCTGGAGAATACTAGCGGGGTCAGAGACCCAGTACTTC. Translation: CAWRILAGSETQYF.

The V call is TRBV6-1, the J call TRBJ2-3; 9 nucleotides agree with TRBD2. Germline V gene lookup returns CDR1 MNHNS and CDR2 SASEGT. With 6 bases clipped from V and 4 bases from J, the junction kept 8 bases outside the gene matches. This CDR3 is 15 amino acids long. The CDR3 sequence is CASRDISGSADTQYF. As DNA, the CDR3 is TGTGCCAGCAGAGACATTAGCGGGAGCGCAGATACGCAGTATTTT.

V gene TRBV29-1 combines with J gene TRBJ2-7; 16 bases match TRBD2. The junction had 3 bases not matched to a gene; V was cut back by 5 bases and J by 2 bases. The CDR3 is made up of 15 amino acids. CDR1 and CDR2 (germline): SQVTM, ANQGSEA. The CDR3 region has the DNA TGCAGCGTTACCGGGACTAGCGGGAGGGCCTACGAGCAGTACTTC. Translated, it gives CSVTGTSGRAYEQYF.

The chain carries TRBV2 and TRBJ1-5; the match to TRBD1 covers 11 bases. The germline gives CDR1 SNHLY, CDR2 FYNNEI. CDR3 length: 15 residues. V shed 3 bases and J 5 bases; nucleotides not matched to a gene: 3. The CDR3 DNA sequence: TGTGCCAGCAGTGAGGGGACAGGGGGTTATCAGCCCCAGCATTTT. Protein product: CASSEGTGGYQPQHF. Based on the CDR3 plus reference TRBV2 and TRBJ1-5, the full variable domain is EPEVTQTPSHQVTQMGQEVILRCVPISNHLYFYWYRQILGQKVEFLVSFYNNEISEKSEIFDDQFSVERPDGSNFTLKIRSTKLEDSAMYFCASSEGTGGYQPQHFGDGTRLSIL.

This chain links TRBV30 with TRBJ2-7; 10 bases match TRBD1. Germline trimming cut 5 bases from V and 6 bases from J; bases unmatched to any gene: 10. Germline values: CDR1 GTSNPN, CDR2 SVGIG (reference sequence). The CDR3 spans 14 residues. Written as DNA, the CDR3 is TGTGCCTGGTATCGGACAGGGGGAATAGGCGAGCAGTACTTC. This sequence encodes CAWYRTGGIGEQYF.

The chain is built from TRBV28 and TRBJ2-7; 9 bases map to TRBD2. In germline, CDR1 is MDHEN, CDR2 SYDVKM. The CDR3 loop spans 14 amino acids. Germline trimming cut 6 bases from V and 3 bases from J; bases unmatched to any gene: 6. For the CDR3, the DNA is TGTGCCAGCAGCCAGAGACTAGCGGTCTACGAGCAGTACTTC. It yields the protein CASSQRLAVYEQYF.

This clone was seen a few times. The chain employs TRBV27 and TRBJ1-4; 10 nucleotides agree with TRBD1. In germline, CDR1 is MNHEY, CDR2 SMNVEV (reference sequence). The CDR3 consists of 13 residues. After removal of 7 bases from V and 5 bases from J, the junction contained 1 base not matched to a gene. CDR3: CASTGQGNEKLFF. The CDR3 region has the DNA TGTGCCAGCACGGGACAGGGGAATGAAAAACTGTTTTTT.

The sample holds one count of this clone. V is TRBV5-5 and J is TRBJ1-2; no firm D call. Trimming pared 6 bases from V and 8 bases from J, leaving 14 bases between. CDR3 size: 12 residues. CDR1 SGHKS and CDR2 YYEKEE come from the germline V gene (reference sequence). The CDR3 DNA reads TGTGCCAGCACCCCGGGAGGGAGGGGCTACACCTTC. Translated, it gives CASTPGGRGYTF.

The gene calls are TRBV27 and TRBJ2-1; possibly TRBD2 for D (6 bases). V lost 3 bases, J lost 7 bases, and 13 bases lay in between. The CDR3 is made up of 14 amino acids. Per germline, CDR1 MNHEY and CDR2 SMNVEV (reference sequence). The DNA of the CDR3 is TGTGCCAGCAGTTTGGTCAGTGGGGGGAATGAGCAGTTCTTC. It translates to CASSLVSGGNEQFF.

J is TRBJ2-3 and V is TRBV7-3; D uncertain. The V gene's germline CDR1 is SGHTA and CDR2 FQGTGA. V gave up 4 bases and J gave up 4 bases, with 12 bases separating them. This CDR3 contains 14 residues. CDR3 residues: CASSSVSAADTQYF. The DNA for the CDR3 is TGTGCCAGCAGCTCCGTATCTGCGGCAGATACGCAGTATTTT.